This TCR beta chain appears in the sequencing data of a study of identical twins. This clonotype was seen ten or more times. Its target is unknown. CDR1 and CDR2 from the germline V gene are SGHDT and YYEEEE. V shed 6 bases, J shed 3 bases, and the junction held 3 bases outside the gene matches. The CDR3 length is 14 residues. Study-level findings and limits: Out-of-frame beta sequences exhibited a weaker degree of excess twin sharing.

A universal primer site was created by template switching, with the cDNA bearing unique molecular identifiers. TCRdb reanalysed the 5' RACE reads using MiXCR and keeps one entry per CDR3 protein. The top ten hold around 0.4% of the sample, which has around 550,000 distinct CDR3 sequences, approximately 16% seen once. These sequences were also reported in another study, on yellow fever vaccine responses in identical twins.

Sequenced input: CD4+ T cells sorted from blood. V is TRBV5-6 and J is TRBJ2-1; 10 bases are a match to TRBD2. The receptor was isolated from a woman between 18 and 30 years old in good health. CDR3 protein: CASTGTSDYNEQFF. CDR3 bases: TGTGCCAGCACGGGGACTAGCGACTACAATGAGCAGTTCTTC.